This TCR beta chain was found in a study of cytomegalovirus exposure and HLA in healthy donors. Overall study findings and caveats: Common viral pathogens were later found to be apparently linked to several of the most significant clusters.

Vbeta (60) and Jbeta (13) primers were used in the PCR. Libraries were prepared by immunoSEQ multiplex PCR; TCRdb keeps only in-frame clonotypes and omits some of them. The data show about 130,000 clones, about four fifths seen once. Turning to this clone: The antigen remains undetermined. Additional DNA sequences in this sample encode the identical CDR3.

This CDR3 has 12 residues. V was shortened by 2 bases and J by 4 bases, with 5 bases between the two germline ends. Germline CDR1 is MDHEN and CDR2 is SYDVKM. This sequence originates from a young man in good health and CMV-seronegative. The gene calls are TRBV28 and TRBJ1-2; the D is unclear. Sample: PBMCs. CDR3 residues: CASSLRGYGYTF. The CDR3 DNA sequence: TGTGCCAGCAGTTTACGGGGCTATGGCTACACCTTC.